Listed here are 5 T cell receptor beta chains from one sample, sequenced in a study of T cell responses to AZD1222 COVID-19 vaccine (dated by TCRdb to the early 2020s). Library prep was done by the immunoSEQ multiplex PCR assay. TCRdb stores this immuneACCESS table with in-frame sequences only. Part of the clones is absent; in the studies checked, under half of the shortfall reflects unresolved V genes, and no reason is known for the rest. For this sample the table gives about 46,000 clones, of which 85% to 90% were detected only once. Around 1.1% of the sample belongs to the ten largest clones. Explained via the paper, the time point label denotes: about 28 days (+/-7) after the second vaccine dose. Sample: peripheral blood, taken 28 days after the second AZD1222 dose. The receptors come from an adult who received the AZD1222 COVID-19 vaccine.

The chain has TRBV19 and TRBJ1-3; 7 bases agree with TRBD1. Germline V CDR1 and CDR2: LNHDA, SQIVND (reference sequence). The V and J ends lost 9 bases and 0 bases, in that order; junction bases with no gene match: 5. The CDR3 sequence is 14 residues long. The CDR3 reads CASRQGTSGNTIYF. The DNA of the CDR3 is TGTGCCAGCCGACAGGGAACCTCTGGAAACACCATATATTTT.

To note about this clone: Other DNA sequences in the same sample also yield this CDR3. V gene TRBV5-1 combines with J gene TRBJ1-3; TRBD1 might be the D (5 bases). Trimming shortened V by 0 bases and J by 3 bases, and 7 bases separated the two germline ends. Per germline, CDR1 SGHRS and CDR2 YFSETQ. CDR3 length: 14 amino acids. CDR3 coding DNA: TGCGCCAGCAGCTTGGAGGGGATTGGAAACACCATATATTTT. This translates into CASSLEGIGNTIYF.

The chain links TRBV18 to TRBJ1-2; a weak D match, TRBD1 (5 bases). Germline V gene sequence: CDR1 KGHSH, CDR2 LQKENI. This CDR3 is 12 amino acids long. Trimming pared 6 bases from V and 2 bases from J, leaving 7 bases between. The CDR3 sequence is CASSQGNYGYTF. The CDR3 DNA is TGTGCCAGCTCCCAGGGCAACTATGGCTACACCTTC.

The chain carries TRBV6-5 and TRBJ1-6; the D gene is possibly TRBD1 (5 bases). The CDR3 spans 13 residues. Germline V gene lookup returns CDR1 MNHEY and CDR2 SVGAGI. V was shortened by 4 bases and J by 9 bases, with 10 bases between the two germline ends. DNA of the CDR3: TGTGCCAGCAGTTCCAGGGAGGGTTCACCCCTCCACTTT. The encoded protein is CASSSREGSPLHF.

The J gene is TRBJ1-4, the V gene TRBV7-9; no clear D. Germline V CDR1 and CDR2: SEHNR, FQNEAQ (reference sequence). The CDR3 runs to 14 residues. V lost 3 bases to trimming and J lost 8 bases, with 13 bases between them. Here the CDR3 DNA reads TGTGCCAGCAGCTTTACCCGGGGAGGCGAAAAACTGTTTTTT. This codes for CASSFTRGGEKLFF.